A single T cell receptor (beta chain) is shown here with its context. The entry originates in a study of OX40 agonist ivuxolimab in advanced cancers. Study overall: All patients had ivuxolimab intravenously every 2 weeks at 0.01 to 10 mg/kg.

Generated by immunoSEQ multiplex PCR, the TCRdb table keeps only in-frame clones and is missing some. The data contain some 10,000 clones, roughly 84% of them seen just once; the ten biggest clones take up under 9.5%. Trimming at V came to 4 bases and at J to 0 bases, leaving 6 bases not matched to a gene. The CDR3 has 15 residues. Germline CDR1 is SEHNR and CDR2 is FQNEAQ (reference sequence). Sample: CD4+ or CD8+ T cells sorted from blood, taken in a trial of the OX40 agonist ivuxolimab. The chain uses TRBV7-9 and TRBJ2-7, with TRBD1 identical over 7 bases. The TCR sequence derives from an adult with an advanced solid tumor such as melanoma, head and neck, liver or kidney cancer. The CDR3, as DNA: TGTGCCAGCAGCTCCCGACAGGGCGTCTCCTACGAGCAGTACTTC. It encodes CASSSRQGVSYEQYF. Full variable domain (remainder filled in from reference TRBV7-9 and TRBJ2-7): DTGVSQNPRHKITKRGQNVTFRCDPISEHNRLYWYRQTLGQGPEFLTYFQNEAQLEKSRLLSDRFSAERPKGSFSTLEIQRTEQGDSAMYLCASSSRQGVSYEQYFGPGTRLTVT.